The next 20 T cell receptor beta chains were all read from a single sample in a study of OX40 agonist ivuxolimab in advanced cancers. Clones were read by immunoSEQ multiplex PCR, and TCRdb kept only the in-frame ones, dropping some. The sample includes tens of thousands of clones, more than 75% of them seen just once. The sequences come from CD4+ or CD8+ T cells sorted from blood, collected in a trial of the OX40 agonist ivuxolimab. Source of these receptors: an adult with an advanced solid tumor such as melanoma, head and neck, liver or kidney cancer.

Points on this clone: One end of the junction fails to match germline, which may point to a read error. V usage is TRBV7-8 and J usage is TRBJ2-7; D might be TRBD1 (6 bases). This CDR3 is built from 15 residues. Germline V gene sequence: CDR1 SGHVS, CDR2 FQNEAQ. As DNA, the CDR3 is TGTGCCAGCAGATTAGCACAGGGCCCCTCCTACGAGCAGTACTTC. It yields the protein CASRLAQGPSYEQYF.

This clone showed up just a few times. The chain employs TRBV9 and TRBJ1-2, with D unresolved. This CDR3 is built from 12 residues. The V end lost 0 bases, the J end lost 6 bases, and 6 bases lay between the germline ends. Germline V CDR1 and CDR2: SGDLS, YYNGEE. The CDR3 DNA follows: TGTGCCAGCAGCGTAGCCAGGAATGGCTACACCTTC. It codes for CASSVARNGYTF.

The rearrangement links TRBV7-6 to TRBJ1-6, with D possibly TRBD1 on 6 matching bases. V lost 2 bases to trimming and J lost 8 bases, with 13 bases between them. The CDR3 has 15 amino acids. Per the germline V gene, CDR1 is SGHVS and CDR2 is FNYEAQ. CDR3 nucleotides: TGTGCCAGCAGCTTAAAACCCAAGGGGGATTCACCCCTCCACTTT. Translated, it gives CASSLKPKGDSPLHF.

The J gene is TRBJ2-7, the V gene TRBV5-1; 7 nucleotides match TRBD1. The CDR3 spans 15 residues. The V gene end was trimmed by 5 bases and the J gene end by 5 bases; junction bases not matched to a gene: 13. Germline V CDR1 and CDR2: SGHRS, YFSETQ. The CDR3 region is CASRPYRGRMDEQYF. For the CDR3, the DNA is TGCGCCAGCAGACCTTACAGGGGTAGGATGGACGAGCAGTACTTC.

The V and J genes are TRBV19 and TRBJ1-6; tentatively, D is TRBD1 (6 bases). Between the trimmed V and J ends, which lost 6 bases and 10 bases, there was a span of 19 bases. Germline CDR1 and CDR2: LNHDA and SQIVND (reference sequence). The CDR3 is made up of 15 amino acids. CDR3: CASRGLQGGASPLHF. The CDR3 bases are TGTGCCAGTAGAGGCCTACAGGGAGGAGCGTCACCCCTCCACTTT.

This chain links TRBV6-5 with TRBJ2-7; perhaps TRBD1 as D (5 bases). The CDR3 runs 14 residues. The V gene lost 1 base and the J gene lost 2 bases, with 9 bases spanning the gap. Germline loops: CDR1 MNHEY, CDR2 SVGAGI. The CDR3 region has the DNA TGTGCCAGCAGTTACTACCAGGGTGCCTACGAGCAGTACTTC. This encodes CASSYYQGAYEQYF.

The V and J genes are TRBV7-9 and TRBJ2-5; TRBD2 matches 13 bases. With 4 bases clipped from V and 2 bases from J, the junction kept 13 bases outside the gene matches. This CDR3 is built from 19 residues. Germline lookup yields CDR1 SEHNR and CDR2 FQNEAQ (reference sequence). The CDR3, as DNA: TGTGCCAGCAGCTCCTTTAGGGGCGCGGGACTAGCGGGGCAAGAGACCCAGTACTTC. It translates to CASSSFRGAGLAGQETQYF.

The chain recombines TRBV27 with TRBJ2-7; a weak D match, TRBD2 (5 bases). Germline V gene sequence: CDR1 MNHEY, CDR2 SMNVEV (reference sequence). The CDR3 extends over 16 amino acids. Deletions cut 6 bases from V and 1 base from J, with 19 bases between. The CDR3 region is CASSPRGSRRSYEQYF. The CDR3 DNA is TGTGCCAGCAGCCCCCGGGGAAGCCGACGATCCTACGAGCAGTACTTC.

V usage is TRBV7-9 and J usage is TRBJ1-5, with TRBD1 matching over 7 bases. The CDR3 has 14 residues. V was clipped by 5 bases and J by 2 bases; unmatched bases: 3. CDR1 SEHNR and CDR2 FQNEAQ come from the germline V gene (reference sequence). The CDR3 nucleotides read TGTGCCAGCAGCCCAGGGGGGGGCAATCAGCCCCAGCATTTT. As protein: CASSPGGGNQPQHF.

The rearrangement uses TRBV7-9 and TRBJ2-2, with 13 bases lining up with TRBD2. V was pared by 4 bases and J by 1 base, with 0 bases of the junction left unmatched. The CDR3 is made up of 16 amino acids. Germline lookup yields CDR1 SEHNR and CDR2 FQNEAQ (reference sequence). CDR3 coding DNA: TGTGCCAGCAGCTGGACTAGCGGGGGGAACACCGGGGAGCTGTTTTTT. Encoded protein: CASSWTSGGNTGELFF.

The genes are TRBV6-4 and TRBJ2-1; D remains ambiguous. Germline V CDR1 and CDR2: MRHNA, SNTAGT. Trimming took 3 bases from V and 4 from J, leaving 13 bases between them. The CDR3 extends over 15 amino acids. CDR3 DNA sequence: TGTGCCAGCAGTGAAGACGATGCTCCATACAATGAGCAGTTCTTC. It encodes CASSEDDAPYNEQFF.

The genes are TRBV20-1 and TRBJ1-1; D unclear. Trimming removed 6 bases from V and 1 base from J, with 6 bases in between. Germline values: CDR1 DFQATT, CDR2 SNEGSKA (reference sequence). This CDR3 has 11 amino acids. This chain's CDR3 is CSAPQNTEAFF. The CDR3 region has the DNA TGCAGTGCACCCCAGAACACTGAAGCTTTCTTT.

The chain has TRBV6-5 and TRBJ2-5; the D gene is possibly TRBD2 (6 bases). Germline CDR1 MNHEY, CDR2 SVGAGI. This CDR3 spans 15 amino acids. V gave up 4 bases and J gave up 0 bases, with 12 bases separating them. CDR3 amino acids: CASSSEPGDQETQYF. The CDR3 DNA sequence: TGTGCCAGCAGTTCCGAACCGGGAGACCAAGAGACCCAGTACTTC.

The chain employs TRBV4-2 and TRBJ2-1; 8 bases line up with TRBD2. The germline V gene has CDR1 LGHNA and CDR2 YNFKEQ. The V and J ends lost 1 base and 9 bases, in that order; junction bases with no gene match: 8. The CDR3 is 15 residues long. The CDR3 loop is CASSQGLAGRGEQFF. CDR3 DNA sequence: TGTGCCAGCAGCCAAGGGCTAGCGGGCCGGGGTGAGCAGTTCTTC.

This clone came up once. The J gene is TRBJ2-1, the V gene TRBV6-5; 7 bases are a match to TRBD2. The CDR3 contains 14 residues. Germline CDR1 reads MNHEY; CDR2 reads SVGAGI. V shed 3 bases, J shed 6 bases, and the junction held 5 bases outside the gene matches. The CDR3 DNA is TGTGCCAGCAGTTATATTCCTAGCGGCAATGAGCAGTTCTTC. It codes for CASSYIPSGNEQFF.

The chain carries TRBV6-5 and TRBJ2-5; 7 bases match TRBD1. Germline CDR1 MNHEY, CDR2 SVGAGI. The CDR3 has 14 amino acids. Trimming removed 0 bases from V and 4 bases from J; junction bases left unmatched: 2. DNA of the CDR3: TGTGCCAGCAGTTACTCCTCAGGGGGAGAGACCCAGTACTTC. Its translation is CASSYSSGGETQYF.

The table lists this clone with a count of one. The CDR3 region has the DNA TGTGCCAGCAGTAGACAGGGCTACGAGCAGTACTTC. Translation: CASSRQGYEQYF. The chain employs TRBV27 and TRBJ2-7; 7 bases are a match to TRBD1. Looked up from germline, CDR1 is MNHEY and CDR2 is SMNVEV (reference sequence). After removal of 5 bases from V and 3 bases from J, the junction contained 1 base not matched to a gene. This CDR3 has 12 amino acids.

V usage is TRBV7-8 and J usage is TRBJ2-1, with D tentatively TRBD1 or TRBD2 (6 bases each). Trimming cost V 3 bases and J 9 bases, with 12 bases left between them. Germline V gene sequence: CDR1 SGHVS, CDR2 FQNEAQ. The length of the CDR3 is 13 residues. CDR3 bases: TGTGCCAGCAGCTTGGGGTCGGGGGCTGAGCAGTTCTTC. Encoded protein: CASSLGSGAEQFF.

V usage is TRBV6-1 and J usage is TRBJ1-6; TRBD1 might be the D (6 bases). This CDR3 region has 18 residues. Looked up from germline, CDR1 is MNHNS and CDR2 is SASEGT. Trimming removed 4 bases from V and 0 bases from J, with 16 bases in between. Here the CDR3 reads CASSARDTVLSYNSPLHF. The CDR3 DNA follows: TGTGCCAGCAGTGCCCGGGACACCGTCCTCTCCTATAATTCACCCCTCCACTTT.

This chain connects TRBV10-1 to TRBJ2-1, with D unresolved. Per germline, CDR1 WNHNN and CDR2 SYGVQD (reference sequence). V was shortened by 1 base and J by 0 bases, with 7 bases between the two germline ends. CDR3 length equals 15 residues. The CDR3 reads CASSEFAGSYNEQFF. CDR3 coding DNA: TGCGCCAGCAGTGAGTTCGCTGGCTCCTACAATGAGCAGTTCTTC.